This T cell receptor (beta chain) came from a study of T cell repertoires in cytomegalovirus infection. Study at large: Indications of both CMV infection and matching HLA type were provided by public TCR beta signatures.

The study's findings and limits: Accumulated public TCR beta family frequency recognized individuals carrying CMV together with the relevant HLA. Dominating the ex vivo response were TCR beta clonotypes that were CMV-specific and HLA-C-restricted.

Comment on this clonotype: Its antigen is unknown.

The CDR3 totals 13 residues. The V end lost 5 bases, the J end lost 6 bases, and 13 bases lay between the germline ends. TCRdb fed the reads into MiXCR, producing one record per CDR3 protein. Counted here are 830,000 or so distinct CDR3 sequences, 32% occurring once; the ten biggest clones make up around 11%. The V and J genes are TRBV12-3 or TRBV12-4 and TRBJ1-2, with D maybe TRBD1 (5 bases). Sample: cultured CD8+ T cells from PBMCs, taken from culture after CMV antigen stimulation. This receptor was obtained from a human donor in good health (CMV status not recorded). Some clones in this sample may be carry-over from other donors' samples. CDR3 protein: CASSGGGLDGYTF. The CDR3, as DNA: TGTGCCAGCAGTGGGGGGGGGTTGGATGGCTACACCTTC.